This T cell receptor (beta chain) is from a study of blood T cell repertoires in COVID-19. This clone was observed once. The method was immunoSEQ multiplex PCR; TCRdb's version includes in-frame clones alone and lacks a portion of them. The data contain approximately 220,000 clones, roughly 87% of them seen just once; the ten biggest clones take up 2.5% to 3%. V was shortened by 4 bases and J by 3 bases, with 13 bases between the two germline ends. This CDR3 region has 15 residues. Germline assignment: CDR1 SEHNR and CDR2 FQNEAQ (reference sequence). This TCR derives from a woman in her twenties or thirties with acute COVID-19. The chain employs TRBV7-9 and TRBJ1-5, with a possible D match to TRBD1 (5 bases). Specimen: PBMCs or T cells enriched from blood (not recorded which). The CDR3 protein is CASSSGGGDNQPQHF. In nucleotides, the CDR3 is TGTGCCAGCAGCTCCGGGGGTGGGGACAATCAGCCCCAGCATTTT. Filled out from reference TRBV7-9 and TRBJ1-5, the complete variable domain reads DTGVSQNPRHKITKRGQNVTFRCDPISEHNRLYWYRQTLGQGPEFLTYFQNEAQLEKSRLLSDRFSAERPKGSFSTLEIQRTEQGDSAMYLCASSSGGGDNQPQHFGDGTRLSIL.